Included here is one T cell receptor beta chain sequence, with context. The CDR3 runs to 13 residues. V was pared by 10 bases and J by 5 bases, with 6 bases of the junction left unmatched. Germline CDR1 reads MNHEY; CDR2 reads SMNVEV (reference sequence). This specimen comes from a study of T cells in tuberculosis. Clones were read by immunoSEQ multiplex PCR, and TCRdb kept only the in-frame ones, dropping some. The data hold more than 35,000 clones, with over 90% observed a single time. The sequenced material came from PBMCs. The clonotype originates from a donor between 10 and 35 years old with latent tuberculosis or without tuberculosis infection. The V and J genes are TRBV27 and TRBJ2-2, with 8 positions matching TRBD1. This CDR3 is CAITDRVTGELFF. The CDR3 DNA is TGTGCCATCACGGACAGGGTAACCGGGGAGCTGTTTTTT.